This T cell receptor (beta chain) was captured by sequencing in a study of graft-versus-host responses after intestinal transplantation. On the study more broadly: The recipients all started with anti-thymocyte globulin induction and then took tacrolimus and steroids for 3 to 4 years. Study conclusions and caveats: Graft-donor T cell macrochimerism in patients accompanied high graft-versus-host to host-versus-graft clonal ratios in allografts.

Some clones are missing from TCRdb's copy, which holds only in-frame ones; the method was immunoSEQ multiplex PCR. The repertoire holds 21,000 or so clones, with 50% to 60% as singletons. The sequence was obtained from a human patient who received an intestinal transplant. The sample consisted of alloreactive CD4+ T cells from a mixed lymphocyte reaction culture, taken before intestinal transplant. Described subset: CFSE-low proliferating T cells sorted from approximately 6-day pre-transplant mixed lymphocyte reaction (GvH or HvG direction).

This chain's CDR3 is CASSFTGATEAFF. In DNA, the CDR3 is TGTGCCAGCAGCTTCACAGGGGCCACTGAAGCTTTCTTT. The chain carries TRBV7-6 and TRBJ1-1; 7 bases agree with TRBD1. V shed 3 bases and J 4 bases; nucleotides not matched to a gene: 2. There are 13 residues in the CDR3. Germline lookup yields CDR1 SGHVS and CDR2 FNYEAQ.